Following are 24 T cell receptor beta chains from one sample sequenced in a study of sequential checkpoint blockade in melanoma. Profiled with immunoSEQ multiplex PCR; TCRdb holds only in-frame clones, not every one. The sample yields roughly 15,000 clones, around two thirds seen once. The treatment was: randomized to nivolumab then ipilimumab (arm A) or the reverse (arm B). Sequenced material: CD8+ T cells sorted from blood (inferred from file names), taken from a patient given nivolumab and ipilimumab in sequence. The receptors originated from a human donor with melanoma.

This sequence joins TRBV19 and TRBJ1-2; 7 bases map to TRBD1. Germline assignment: CDR1 LNHDA and CDR2 SQIVND (reference sequence). The V and J ends lost 5 bases and 4 bases, in that order; junction bases with no gene match: 13. This CDR3 contains 16 residues. CDR3: CASSSTGAFRAYGYTF. Written as DNA, the CDR3 is TGTGCCAGTAGTTCTACAGGGGCCTTCCGAGCCTATGGCTACACCTTC.

This CDR3 is CASSGTGDQPQHF. CDR3 in DNA: TGTGCCAGCAGCGGGACAGGGGATCAGCCCCAGCATTTT. The rearrangement links TRBV2 to TRBJ1-5, with 10 positions matching TRBD1. The CDR3 totals 13 residues. CDR1 is SNHLY, CDR2 FYNNEI, per germline. V gave up 6 bases and J gave up 5 bases; unmatched junction bases: 1.

V and J are TRBV27 and TRBJ2-1; a weak D match, TRBD2 (5 bases). Germline V CDR1 and CDR2: MNHEY, SMNVEV (reference sequence). The CDR3 covers 14 residues. With 5 bases removed from V and 9 bases from J, the gap between germline ends came to 17 bases. In nucleotides, the CDR3 is TGTGCCAGCAGTCGCGAGGGCTGGGCTTTTGAGCAGTTCTTC. Amino acid sequence: CASSREGWAFEQFF.

The chain has TRBV6-6 and TRBJ2-7; maybe TRBD2 (5 bases). V was trimmed by 10 bases and J by 2 bases, leaving 21 bases between them. Germline CDR1 and CDR2: MNHNY and SVGAGI (reference sequence). This CDR3 comprises 15 residues. The CDR3 DNA follows: TGTGCCACCAGGCTCCGACGGGGAAACGCCTACGAGCAGTACTTC. Encoded protein: CATRLRRGNAYEQYF.

The chain combines TRBV7-6 with TRBJ2-7, with 7 bases lining up with TRBD2. V lost 8 bases to trimming and J lost 3 bases; unmatched junction nucleotides: 10. Germline CDR1 is SGHVS and CDR2 is FNYEAQ. CDR3 length: 14 amino acids. CDR3 amino acids: CASARWGGVYEQYF. The CDR3, as DNA: TGTGCCAGCGCCCGCTGGGGGGGGGTCTACGAGCAGTACTTC.

The chain recombines TRBV7-8 with TRBJ2-2, with D possibly matching TRBD1 (5 bases). The CDR3 spans 17 residues. The germline V gene encodes CDR1 SGHVS and CDR2 FQNEAQ. Trimming took off 1 base at V and 5 bases at J, with 17 bases between the two ends. The CDR3 reads CASSLGGKSRVTGELFF. The CDR3 DNA reads TGTGCCAGCAGCTTAGGGGGCAAATCGAGAGTAACCGGGGAGCTGTTTTTT.

The chain is built from TRBV27 and TRBJ2-7, with 9 bases identical to TRBD2. Germline assignment: CDR1 MNHEY and CDR2 SMNVEV (reference sequence). Trimming took 0 bases from V and 2 from J; bases not matched to a gene: 2. The CDR3 loop spans 15 amino acids. The CDR3 protein is CASSLSGLATYEQYF. In nucleotides, the CDR3 is TGTGCCAGCAGTTTATCGGGACTAGCTACCTACGAGCAGTACTTC.

The chain couples TRBV29-1 to TRBJ2-3; D may be TRBD1 (5 bases). The CDR3 is 14 amino acids. CDR1 is SQVTM and CDR2 is ANQGSEA in the germline V gene. The V end was cut by 4 bases, the J end by 0 bases, with 11 bases between. For the CDR3, the DNA is TGCAGCGTTGTGGGCAGGGATAGCACAGATACGCAGTATTTT. This gives the protein CSVVGRDSTDTQYF.

The J gene is TRBJ1-5, the V gene TRBV28; D unresolved. This CDR3 spans 14 amino acids. Germline V gives CDR1 MDHEN, CDR2 SYDVKM. Here the CDR3 DNA reads TGTGCTATAGAGGAACGGAATGGCAATCAGCCCCAGCATTTT. Encoded protein: CAIEERNGNQPQHF.

This chain links TRBV7-2 with TRBJ2-7; TRBD2 matches at 12 bases. The CDR3 spans 15 residues. Trimming removed 3 bases from V and 2 bases from J; junction bases left unmatched: 2. CDR1 is SGHTA and CDR2 is FQGNSA in the germline V gene. The CDR3 DNA follows: TGTGCCAGCAGCTTTCGGACTAGCGGGACCTACGAGCAGTACTTC. Protein sequence: CASSFRTSGTYEQYF.

J is TRBJ1-1 and V is TRBV9; a weak D match, TRBD1 (6 bases). Trimming left V 3 bases short and J 1 base short, with 16 bases between. This CDR3 contains 16 residues. CDR1 is SGDLS and CDR2 is YYNGEE in the germline V gene. CDR3 loop: CASSDGAGAGNTEAFF. The CDR3 DNA reads as TGTGCCAGCAGCGATGGAGCAGGGGCTGGGAACACTGAAGCTTTCTTT.

The chain uses TRBV9 and TRBJ2-5; 10 nucleotides match TRBD1. The J call is doubtful: the DNA matches TRBJ2-7 better. Germline CDR1 and CDR2: SGDLS and YYNGEE. This CDR3 contains 14 residues. The CDR3 nucleotides are TGTGCCAGCAGCTTCGGGACAGGGGCCTACGAGCAGTACTTC. Translation: CASSFGTGAYEQYF.

V usage is TRBV9 and J usage is TRBJ2-5; 12 positions match TRBD2. With the DNA end fitting TRBJ2-7 better, the J assignment may be wrong. The CDR3 consists of 15 residues. The germline gives CDR1 SGDLS, CDR2 YYNGEE. The CDR3 nucleotides read TGTGCCAGCAGCATTGGGACTAGCGGGCTCTACGAGCAGTACTTC. It is translated as CASSIGTSGLYEQYF.

The chain carries TRBV11-3 and TRBJ2-3, with D possibly TRBD2 on 6 matching bases. The V gene's germline CDR1 is SGHNT and CDR2 YENEEA. Trimming cost V 0 bases and J 10 bases, with 8 bases left between them. This CDR3 is 12 amino acids long. Here the CDR3 reads CASSLDSGAQYF. The CDR3 nucleotides are TGTGCCAGCAGCTTAGACTCGGGGGCGCAGTATTTT.

V gene TRBV11-2 combines with J gene TRBJ2-7, with 9 bases fitting TRBD2. Germline CDR1 SGHAT, CDR2 FQNNGV. The CDR3 has 18 residues. J gave up 5 bases and V 1 base, and 15 bases lay outside the gene matches. This CDR3 is CASSLVSGSGGLVNEQYF. CDR3 coding DNA: TGTGCCAGCAGCTTAGTGTCGGGTAGCGGGGGACTGGTCAACGAGCAGTACTTC.

The chain couples TRBV7-9 to TRBJ2-7; D is perhaps TRBD2 (5 bases). Trimming took 1 base from V and 3 from J, leaving 10 bases between them. CDR3 length: 14 amino acids. Germline V CDR1 and CDR2: SEHNR, FQNEAQ (reference sequence). The CDR3 sequence is CASSLGTEGYEQYF. The CDR3, as DNA: TGTGCCAGCAGCTTAGGTACAGAGGGCTACGAGCAGTACTTC.

V usage is TRBV7-8 and J usage is TRBJ2-7, with D hard to call. The CDR3 sequence is 11 residues long. Germline CDR1 and CDR2: SGHVS and FQNEAQ. Trimming pared 1 base from V and 5 bases from J, leaving 3 bases between. For the CDR3, the DNA is TGTGCCAGCAGCTTAGTCGACGAGCAGTACTTC. Amino acids: CASSLVDEQYF.

This clone was found a few times. It differs at one base from a far larger clone, so likely a read error. The rearrangement joins TRBV14 to TRBJ2-5; 7 bases line up with TRBD2. J gave up 7 bases and V 2 bases, and 4 bases lay outside the gene matches. The length of the CDR3 is 13 residues. Germline V lookup: CDR1 SGHDN, CDR2 FVKESK. This chain's CDR3 is CASSQYPGGTQYF. The CDR3 DNA reads TGTGCCAGCAGCCAATACCCGGGGGGGACCCAGTACTTC.

The gene calls are TRBV19 and TRBJ2-7; 8 bases match TRBD2. V dropped 10 bases and J dropped 6; count of bases not matched to a gene: 11. This CDR3 region has 13 residues. Germline lookup yields CDR1 LNHDA and CDR2 SQIVND (reference sequence). In DNA form, the CDR3 reads TGTGCCACCTCGGATACGGGAGGGAGCGAGCAGTACTTC. Encoded protein: CATSDTGGSEQYF.

This chain uses TRBV6-1 with TRBJ2-7, with TRBD1 identical over 7 bases. This CDR3 region has 12 residues. Looked up from germline, CDR1 is MNHNS and CDR2 is SASEGT. V dropped 11 bases and J dropped 3; count of bases not matched to a gene: 7. The CDR3 region has the DNA TGTGCCTCCGGGACAGTAGACTACGAGCAGTACTTC. Protein: CASGTVDYEQYF.

The chain is built from TRBV19 and TRBJ2-7; D is perhaps TRBD2 (5 bases). The CDR3 spans 13 residues. V was trimmed by 3 bases and J by 6 bases, leaving 12 bases between them. CDR1 is LNHDA and CDR2 is SQIVND in the germline V gene (reference sequence). DNA for the CDR3: TGTGCCAGTAGTATCGTTAGGGAGCGCGAGCAGTACTTC. It specifies CASSIVREREQYF.

The CDR3 DNA is TGCGCCAGCTTCTGGACTTTAACCCAGCCCCAGCATTTT. This gives the protein CASFWTLTQPQHF. The V gene is TRBV10-1, the J gene TRBJ1-5; the D is unclear. Trimming shortened V by 8 bases and J by 7 bases, and 15 bases separated the two germline ends. The CDR3 length is 13 residues. The germline gives CDR1 WNHNN, CDR2 SYGVQD (reference sequence).

The rearrangement links TRBV6-4 to TRBJ2-1; 9 nucleotides agree with TRBD2. Germline loops: CDR1 MRHNA, CDR2 SNTAGT. This CDR3 is built from 16 residues. V trimming: 1 base; J trimming: 2 bases; junction bases outside the gene matches: 3. The CDR3 region has the DNA TGTGCCAGCAGTGACTTAGCGGGAGCGCCCTACAATGAGCAGTTCTTC. Translated, it gives CASSDLAGAPYNEQFF.

This clone appeared a few times. The chain combines TRBV6-5 with TRBJ2-5; a possible D gene is TRBD1 (6 bases). V lost 4 bases to trimming and J lost 2 bases, with 11 bases between them. Germline CDR1 and CDR2: MNHEY and SVGAGI. This CDR3 has 14 residues. The CDR3 spells CASSSWTAQETQYF. In DNA form, the CDR3 reads TGTGCCAGCAGTTCTTGGACAGCTCAAGAGACCCAGTACTTC.